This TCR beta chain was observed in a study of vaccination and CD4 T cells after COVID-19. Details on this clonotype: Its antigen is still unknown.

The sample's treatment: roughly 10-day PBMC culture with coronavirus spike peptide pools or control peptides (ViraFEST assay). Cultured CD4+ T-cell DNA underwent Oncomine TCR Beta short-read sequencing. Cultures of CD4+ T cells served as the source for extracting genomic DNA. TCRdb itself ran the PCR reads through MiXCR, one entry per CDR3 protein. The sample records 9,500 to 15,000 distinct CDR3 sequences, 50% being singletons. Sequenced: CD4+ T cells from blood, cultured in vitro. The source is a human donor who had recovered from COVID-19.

This chain's CDR3 is CASSLGTGPNSPLHF. The CDR3 coding sequence is TGTGCCAGCAGTTTAGGGACAGGGCCCAATTCACCCCTCCACTTT. The chain combines TRBV12-3 or TRBV12-4 with TRBJ1-6; 8 bases agree with TRBD1. This CDR3 region has 15 residues. With V trimmed by 1 base and J by 7 bases, 3 bases remained unmatched.